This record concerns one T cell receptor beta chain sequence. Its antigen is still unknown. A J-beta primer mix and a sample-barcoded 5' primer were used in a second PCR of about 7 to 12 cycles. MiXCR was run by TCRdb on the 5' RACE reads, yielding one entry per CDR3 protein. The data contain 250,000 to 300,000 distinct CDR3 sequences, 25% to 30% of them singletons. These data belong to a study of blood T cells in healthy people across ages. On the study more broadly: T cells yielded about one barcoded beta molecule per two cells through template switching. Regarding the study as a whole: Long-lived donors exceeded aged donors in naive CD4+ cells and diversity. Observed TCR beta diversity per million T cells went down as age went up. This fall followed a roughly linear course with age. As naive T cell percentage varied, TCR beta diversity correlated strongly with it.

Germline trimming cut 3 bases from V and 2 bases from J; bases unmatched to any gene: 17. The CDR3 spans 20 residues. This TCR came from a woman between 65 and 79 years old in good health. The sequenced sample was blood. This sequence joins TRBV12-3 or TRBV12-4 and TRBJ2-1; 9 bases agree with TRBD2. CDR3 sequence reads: CASSFLRGGRAIGTYNEQFF. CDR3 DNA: TGTGCCAGCAGTTTTCTCCGTGGCGGGAGGGCCATCGGAACCTACAATGAGCAGTTCTTC.